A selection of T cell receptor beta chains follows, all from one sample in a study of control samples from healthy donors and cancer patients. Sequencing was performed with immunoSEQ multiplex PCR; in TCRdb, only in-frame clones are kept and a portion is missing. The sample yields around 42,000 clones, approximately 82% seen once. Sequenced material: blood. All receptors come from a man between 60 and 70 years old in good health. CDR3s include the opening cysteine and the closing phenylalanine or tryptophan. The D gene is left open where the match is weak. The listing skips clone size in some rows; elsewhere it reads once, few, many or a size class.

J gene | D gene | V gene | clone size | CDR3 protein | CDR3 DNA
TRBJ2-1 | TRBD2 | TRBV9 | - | CASSQSSGLVEQFF | TGTGCCAGTTCTCAGTCTAGCGGATTAGTTGAGCAGTTCTTC
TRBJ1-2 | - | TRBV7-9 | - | CASSLLGNYGYTF | TGTGCCAGCAGCTTGTTGGGGAACTATGGCTACACCTTC
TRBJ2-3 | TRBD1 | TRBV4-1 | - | CASSQDQGTGGTDTQYF | TGCGCCAGCAGCCAAGATCAAGGGACAGGGGGCACAGATACGCAGTATTTT
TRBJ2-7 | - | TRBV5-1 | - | CASSWEGGYEQYF | TGCGCCAGCAGCTGGGAAGGGGGCTACGAGCAGTACTTC
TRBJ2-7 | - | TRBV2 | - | CASSLGNYEQYF | TGTGCCAGCTCCCTAGGGAACTACGAGCAGTACTTC
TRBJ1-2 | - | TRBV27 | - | CASSPRGDYGYTF | TGTGCCAGCAGTCCCCGGGGAGACTATGGCTACACCTTC
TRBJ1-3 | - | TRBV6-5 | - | CASSFGDGGTIYF | TGTGCCAGCAGTTTTGGGGATGGCGGCACCATATATTTT
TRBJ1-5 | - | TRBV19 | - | CASSIAPRDQPQHF | TGTGCCAGTAGTATAGCGCCAAGGGATCAGCCCCAGCATTTT
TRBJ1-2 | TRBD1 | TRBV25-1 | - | CASSAHDRGYGYTF | TGTGCCAGCAGCGCGCATGACAGGGGATATGGCTACACCTTC
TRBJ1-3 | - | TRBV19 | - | CASSPTGPSGNTIYF | TGTGCCAGTAGCCCGACAGGCCCCTCTGGAAACACCATATATTTT
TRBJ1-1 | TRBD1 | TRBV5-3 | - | CARSLERGQGTEAFF | TGTGCCAGAAGCTTGGAAAGGGGGCAAGGCACTGAAGCTTTCTTT
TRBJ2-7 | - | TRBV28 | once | CASSRSGADSYEQYF | TGTGCCAGCAGTCGGTCCGGGGCAGACTCCTACGAGCAGTACTTC
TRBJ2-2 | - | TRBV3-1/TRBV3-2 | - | CASSREGGYTGELFF | TGTGCCAGCAGCCGCGAGGGTGGCTACACCGGGGAGCTGTTTTTT
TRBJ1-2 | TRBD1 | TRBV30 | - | CAWSRTGLLRGYTF | TGTGCCTGGAGCCGGACAGGGCTTTTACGGGGCTACACCTTC
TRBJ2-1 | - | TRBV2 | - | CASSETTGRKREQFF | TGTGCCAGCAGTGAAACTACCGGTAGGAAGCGTGAGCAGTTCTTC
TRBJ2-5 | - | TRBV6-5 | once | CASRVLLGNGETQYF | TGTGCCAGCAGGGTCCTACTAGGGAACGGCGAGACCCAGTACTTC
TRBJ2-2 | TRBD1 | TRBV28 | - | CASSRGQGRIGRNTGELFF | TGTGCCAGCAGCAGGGGACAGGGACGCATCGGGAGGAACACCGGGGAGCTGTTTTTT
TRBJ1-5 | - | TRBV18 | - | CASSPSGDQPQHF | TGTGCCAGCTCACCCTCAGGGGATCAGCCCCAGCATTTT
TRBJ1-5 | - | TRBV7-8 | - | CASSWRGLYQPQHF | TGTGCCAGCAGCTGGAGGGGCCTTTATCAGCCCCAGCATTTT
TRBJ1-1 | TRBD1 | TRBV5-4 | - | CVSSFTGGTEAFF | TGTGTCAGCAGCTTCACAGGGGGGACTGAAGCTTTCTTT
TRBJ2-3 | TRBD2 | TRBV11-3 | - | CASSPGLAGGQGDTQYF | TGTGCCAGCAGCCCCGGACTAGCGGGAGGGCAAGGAGATACGCAGTATTTT
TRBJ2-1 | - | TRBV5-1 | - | CASSLGGANEQFF | TGCGCCAGCAGCTTAGGGGGGGCGAATGAGCAGTTCTTC
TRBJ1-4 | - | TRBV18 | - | CASSPREPGGEKLFF | TGTGCCAGCTCACCCCGAGAACCGGGAGGCGAAAAACTGTTTTTT
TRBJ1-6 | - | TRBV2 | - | CASRAQTVIRAPLHF | TGTGCCAGCAGGGCACAGACGGTGATTCGAGCACCCCTCCACTTT
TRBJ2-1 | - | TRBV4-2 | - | CASSQEAAVSSYNEQFF | TGTGCCAGCAGCCAAGAGGCGGCGGTCAGCTCCTACAATGAGCAGTTCTTC
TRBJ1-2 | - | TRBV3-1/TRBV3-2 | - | CASSQVSGGNYGYTF | TGTGCCAGCAGCCAAGTTTCTGGGGGGAACTATGGCTACACCTTC
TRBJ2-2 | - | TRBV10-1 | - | CASTAGSGELFF | TGCGCCAGCACGGCGGGCTCGGGGGAGCTGTTTTTT
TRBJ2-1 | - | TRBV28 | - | CASSLLPDTVSYNEQFF | TGTGCCAGCAGTTTATTGCCCGACACTGTATCCTACAATGAGCAGTTCTTC
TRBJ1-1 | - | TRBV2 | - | CASTVRGSNEAFF | TGTGCCAGCACCGTCAGGGGAAGCAATGAAGCTTTCTTT
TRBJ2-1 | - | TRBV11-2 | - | CASSLEGSSYNEQFF | TGTGCCAGCAGCTTAGAGGGGAGCTCCTACAATGAGCAGTTCTTC
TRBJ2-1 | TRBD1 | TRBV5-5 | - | CASSPPGQVSYNEQFF | TGTGCCAGCAGCCCACCGGGACAGGTCTCCTACAATGAGCAGTTCTTC
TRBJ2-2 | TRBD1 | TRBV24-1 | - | CATSDPGQGTGELFF | TGTGCCACCAGTGACCCGGGACAGGGCACCGGGGAGCTGTTTTTT
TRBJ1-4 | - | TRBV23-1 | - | CASSPCRGNEKLFF | TGCGCCAGCAGTCCTTGCAGGGGCAATGAAAAACTGTTTTTT
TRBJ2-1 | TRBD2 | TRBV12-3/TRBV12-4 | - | CASSPGPGGEQFF | TGTGCCAGCAGCCCGGGGCCGGGAGGTGAGCAGTTCTTC
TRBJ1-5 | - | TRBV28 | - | CASSYEGRSQHF | TGTGCCAGCAGTTACGAAGGGCGATCCCAGCATTTT
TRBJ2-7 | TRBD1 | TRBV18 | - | CASSPVGQGNYEQYF | TGTGCCAGCTCACCAGTGGGACAGGGGAACTACGAGCAGTACTTC
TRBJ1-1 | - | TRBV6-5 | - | CASSSRGIQGGTEAFF | TGTGCCAGCAGTTCCCGGGGGATACAGGGAGGGACTGAAGCTTTCTTT
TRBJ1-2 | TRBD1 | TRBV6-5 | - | CASSYSPVEGGNGYTF | TGTGCCAGCAGTTACTCTCCGGTAGAAGGGGGCAATGGCTACACCTTC
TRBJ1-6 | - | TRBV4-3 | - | CASSQFSRSSSYNSPLHF | TGCGCCAGCAGCCAATTTTCGCGATCTAGCTCCTATAATTCACCCCTCCACTTT
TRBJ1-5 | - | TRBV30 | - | CAWSVNRVNQPQHF | TGTGCCTGGAGTGTAAACAGGGTCAATCAGCCCCAGCATTTT
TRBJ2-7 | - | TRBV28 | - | CASSHDPGPSYEQYF | TGTGCCAGCAGTCACGACCCGGGACCCTCTTACGAGCAGTACTTC
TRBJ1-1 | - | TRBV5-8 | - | CASSLRQRNTEAFF | TGTGCCAGCAGCTTGAGGCAGCGGAACACTGAAGCTTTCTTT
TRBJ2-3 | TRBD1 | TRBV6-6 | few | CASSRTGGTSSTDTQYF | TGTGCCAGCAGTCGGACAGGGGGAACCTCTAGCACAGATACGCAGTATTTT
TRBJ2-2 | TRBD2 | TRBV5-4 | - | CASSVGTSGGVRELFF | TGTGCCAGCAGCGTCGGGACTAGCGGGGGGGTGCGGGAGCTGTTTTTT
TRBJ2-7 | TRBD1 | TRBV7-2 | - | CASSFDRGNEQYF | TGTGCCAGCAGCTTCGACAGGGGTAACGAGCAGTACTTC
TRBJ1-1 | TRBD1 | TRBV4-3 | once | CASSQDRGDRVFTEAFF | TGCGCCAGCAGCCAAGATCGAGGAGACAGGGTCTTCACTGAAGCTTTCTTT
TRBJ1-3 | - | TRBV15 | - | CATSRDLSATGGNTIYF | TGTGCCACCAGCAGAGATCTTAGCGCGACGGGTGGAAACACCATATATTTT
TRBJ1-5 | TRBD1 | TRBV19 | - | CASRDGTGGGQPQHF | TGTGCCAGTAGGGACGGGACAGGGGGCGGTCAGCCCCAGCATTTT
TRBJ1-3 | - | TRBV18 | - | CASSLDRRSSGNTIYF | TGTGCCAGCTCACTCGACAGACGGTCCTCTGGAAACACCATATATTTT
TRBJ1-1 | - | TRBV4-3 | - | CASSQIPGRSNTEAFF | TGCGCCAGCAGTCAAATTCCGGGACGATCGAACACTGAAGCTTTCTTT